A selection of T cell receptor beta chains follows, all from one sample in a study of shared clonotypes between healthy human individuals. The repertoire was sequenced with immunoSEQ multiplex PCR; TCRdb's copy has only in-frame clones and lacks some. The table lists around 690,000 clones, about 92% of them singletons. Sequenced sample: memory CD8+ T cells from PBMCs. The receptor source for this set is a man aged 18 to 35 in good health. Some clones in this sample may be carry-over from other donors' samples. Both conserved end residues are part of each CDR3. A D gene is named only where the DNA matches it firmly. Only part of the rows carry a size: once, few, many, or a class if the clone is expanded.

clone size	D gene	V gene	J gene	CDR3 DNA	CDR3 protein
once	NA	TRBV5-1	TRBJ2-3	TGCGCCAGCAGCTTCAGGACTAGCACAGATACGCAGTATTTT	CASSFRTSTDTQYF
NA	NA	TRBV4-1	TRBJ2-1	TGCGCCAGCAGCCCCCCGAAAGGGTCAATCGAGCAGTTCTTC	CASSPPKGSIEQFF
NA	NA	TRBV5-5	TRBJ2-7	TGTGCCAGCAGCTTCGGGGGGCGCGACTACGAGCAGTACTTC	CASSFGGRDYEQYF
NA	NA	TRBV5-1	TRBJ2-1	TGCGCCAGCAGCGATTACAATGAGCAGTTCTTC	CASSDYNEQFF
NA	NA	TRBV7-9	TRBJ2-6	TGTGCCAGCAGCTTAAGGGTGGCTGGGGCCAACGTCCTGACTTTC	CASSLRVAGANVLTF
NA	TRBD1	TRBV11-2	TRBJ1-5	TGTGCCAGCAGCCCCGACAGGGGCCGCAATCAGCCCCAGCATTTT	CASSPDRGRNQPQHF
NA	NA	TRBV7-9	TRBJ2-1	TGTGCCAGCAGCTTATTCGATATGGAGCGGCTCGAGCAGTTCTTC	CASSLFDMERLEQFF
NA	NA	TRBV6-1	TRBJ2-7	TGTGCCACGGGTCCGGACGGATCGAGGGAGCAGTACTTC	CATGPDGSREQYF
once	NA	TRBV4-3	TRBJ2-2	TGCGCCAGCAGCCACCCGCCACCCGGGCTAACCGGGGAGCTGTTTTTT	CASSHPPPGLTGELFF
NA	TRBD1	TRBV27	TRBJ2-7	TGTGCCAGCAGCCAGGGGGAAACCTACGAGCAGTACTTC	CASSQGETYEQYF
once	NA	TRBV6-5	TRBJ1-4	TGTGCCAGCAGTTACCGTTTATCTAATGAAAAACTGTTTTTT	CASSYRLSNEKLFF
NA	NA	TRBV7-9	TRBJ1-2	TGTGCCAGCAGCTTTTTTCCCGCCGCTAACTATGGCTACACCTTC	CASSFFPAANYGYTF
NA	NA	TRBV7-8	TRBJ2-3	TGTGCCAGCAGCTTATTCGAAACTAGCACAGATACGCAGTATTTT	CASSLFETSTDTQYF
NA	TRBD1	TRBV19	TRBJ2-1	TGTGCCAGTAGTGGGGGAGACAGGGTAAACAATGAGCAGTTCTTC	CASSGGDRVNNEQFF
NA	NA	TRBV18	TRBJ2-6	TGTGCCAGCTCACCTAACCGGGGTTCCGGGGCCAACGTCCTGACTTTC	CASSPNRGSGANVLTF
NA	NA	TRBV28	TRBJ1-4	TGTGCCAGCAGTTTAGGTTCAGGAAGGGAAAAACTGTTTTTT	CASSLGSGREKLFF
NA	NA	TRBV5-4	TRBJ2-3	TGTGCCAGCAGCGGGTCGGATACGCAGTATTTT	CASSGSDTQYF
NA	NA	TRBV19	TRBJ1-4	TGTGCCAGTGGTCTAGGGCCTAATGAAAAACTGTTTTTT	CASGLGPNEKLFF
NA	TRBD2	TRBV6-5	TRBJ2-7	TGTGCCAGCAGTTACTCGACACTAGCGGAGGACTACGAGCAGTACTTC	CASSYSTLAEDYEQYF
NA	TRBD1	TRBV5-4	TRBJ2-6	TGTGCCAGCAGCTTGGGATACCGGGACAGGGGGCAGGAAGGGGCCAACGTCCTGACTTTC	CASSLGYRDRGQEGANVLTF
NA	TRBD1	TRBV27	TRBJ1-3	TGTGCCAGCAGTTTACCGCCTAGGACAGGGTGGCCGAGAGGAAACACCATATATTTT	CASSLPPRTGWPRGNTIYF
NA	NA	TRBV7-9	TRBJ1-4	TGTGCCAGCAGTTTAGGACCGAGTAATGAAAAACTGTTTTTT	CASSLGPSNEKLFF
NA	TRBD1	TRBV5-1	TRBJ2-2	TGCGCCAGCAGCTTGACCGGGACAGTGAACACCGGGGAGCTGTTTTTT	CASSLTGTVNTGELFF
NA	TRBD2	TRBV11-2	TRBJ2-7	TGTGCCAGCAGCTTAATTAGAGGGGAGCGGGAGTTTTGGGACGAGCAGTACTTC	CASSLIRGEREFWDEQYF
NA	NA	TRBV14	TRBJ2-7	TGTGCCAGCAGCCAAGAGGGCTGGGCCTCCTACGAGCAGTACTTC	CASSQEGWASYEQYF
NA	TRBD2	TRBV5-1	TRBJ2-7	TGCGCCAGCAGCCTACCGCCTAGCGGGAGCTCCTACGAGCAGTACTTC	CASSLPPSGSSYEQYF
NA	NA	TRBV4-3	TRBJ2-7	TGCGCCAGCAGCCAGTCCACCGCGGGCTACGAGCAGTACTTC	CASSQSTAGYEQYF
NA	NA	TRBV9	TRBJ2-1	TGTGCCAGCAGCGTCTTAGACGCTAATTCCGAGCAGTTCTTC	CASSVLDANSEQFF
NA	TRBD2	TRBV14	TRBJ2-3	TGTGCCAGCAGTCCTTGGACTAGATATGGAAATACGCAGTATTTT	CASSPWTRYGNTQYF
once	NA	TRBV28	TRBJ2-2	TGTGCCAGCAGTCTCGGGAGAAACACCGGGGAGCTGTTTTTT	CASSLGRNTGELFF
NA	NA	TRBV9	TRBJ2-3	TGTGCCAGCAGCCCCGGGTTAGCGACTAGCACAGATACGCAGTATTTT	CASSPGLATSTDTQYF
NA	NA	TRBV15	TRBJ2-7	TGTGCCACCAGCGGCTCCCGGGAACAGTACTTC	CATSGSREQYF
NA	TRBD1	TRBV19	TRBJ2-7	TGTGCCAGTAGTAACCTTGGACAGGATATCTCCTACGAGCAGTACTTC	CASSNLGQDISYEQYF
once	NA	TRBV27	TRBJ2-7	TGTGCCAGCAGTTTTGACAGGTTAGGGCACGAGCAGTACTTC	CASSFDRLGHEQYF
NA	NA	TRBV5-1	TRBJ2-3	TGCGCCAGCAGCCCCAACCGGGCTCCTAGCACAGATACGCAGTATTTT	CASSPNRAPSTDTQYF
NA	TRBD2	TRBV4-2	TRBJ2-7	TGTGCCAGCAGCCAAGTAAGGCTAGCGGGAGCCGAGCAGTACTTC	CASSQVRLAGAEQYF
NA	NA	TRBV9	TRBJ2-7	TGTGCCAGCAGCGAGGGTCAGGGGATGAATACCTACGAGCAGTACTTC	CASSEGQGMNTYEQYF
NA	NA	TRBV4-1	TRBJ2-6	TGCGCCAGCAGCCAAGATAGAGGGTCTGGGGCCAACGTCCTGACTTTC	CASSQDRGSGANVLTF
NA	TRBD2	TRBV7-9	TRBJ2-5	TGTGCCAGCAGCTCGCCCATCGGGGGGGTTGGGATGAATCAAGAGACCCAGTACTTC	CASSSPIGGVGMNQETQYF
NA	NA	TRBV7-8	TRBJ2-1	TGTGCCAGCAGCGTCCGAATTAGCTCCTACAATGAGCAGTTCTTC	CASSVRISSYNEQFF
few	NA	TRBV13	TRBJ1-1	TGTGCCAGCAGCTTAGGCCGTGGCAAAAACACTGAAGCTTTCTTT	CASSLGRGKNTEAFF
NA	NA	TRBV14	TRBJ1-1	TGTGCCAGCAGCCAAGAGAAGCATAGTGAAGCTTTCTTT	CASSQEKHSEAFF
NA	NA	TRBV4-1	TRBJ1-3	TGCGCCAGCAGCCAATTATATGTGCCCTCTGGAAACACCATATATTTT	CASSQLYVPSGNTIYF
NA	TRBD1	TRBV6-5	TRBJ1-1	TGTGCCAGCAGCCCGGGACAGCCGAACACTGAAGCTTTCTTT	CASSPGQPNTEAFF
NA	TRBD2	TRBV18	TRBJ2-5	TGTGCCAGCTCGCTAGCGGGAGCCGGGGAGACCCAGTACTTC	CASSLAGAGETQYF
NA	NA	TRBV5-1	TRBJ2-7	TGCGCCAGCAGCTTGAGTCGGATAGGCTACTACGAGCAGTACTTC	CASSLSRIGYYEQYF
NA	NA	TRBV6-5	TRBJ1-1	TGTGCCAGCAGTTACAGGGGATTGGGGAACACTGAAGCTTTCTTT	CASSYRGLGNTEAFF
NA	NA	TRBV14	TRBJ1-1	TGTGCCAGCAGCCCTCGGCCCGCGGGGCCCCCCGCTGAAGCTTTCTTT	CASSPRPAGPPAEAFF
NA	NA	TRBV14	TRBJ1-1	TGTGCCAGCAGCCAACCTAAAGGTTTGAACACTGAAGCTTTCTTT	CASSQPKGLNTEAFF
NA	NA	TRBV7-6	TRBJ2-1	TGTGCCAGCAGCTTAAGTCTCGGGAGTCTGAATGAGCAGTTCTTC	CASSLSLGSLNEQFF
NA	TRBD1	TRBV10-1	TRBJ2-1	TGCGCCAGCAGTGATGGGACAGGGGGCCTCGATGAGCAGTTCTTC	CASSDGTGGLDEQFF
NA	NA	TRBV27	TRBJ2-2	TGTGCCAGCAGTTTATGGTTCCTTGCCGGGGAGCTGTTTTTT	CASSLWFLAGELFF